This TCR beta chain was observed in a study of blood T cell repertoires in COVID-19. Overall study context: T cells, B-cell-depleted T cells, or PBMCs supplied cDNA or gDNA.

Authors' processing steps: Amplification from reference gene primers served as the basis for estimated nucleated cell counts. The table came from immunoSEQ multiplex PCR; TCRdb's copy has only in-frame clones and leaves some out. The V and J calls and clone size were taken over from that table, and D and trimming were inferred from the DNA. The table shows around 700,000 clones, with over 80% occurring only once. V lost 7 bases and J 4 bases, leaving 19 bases between the germline ends. CDR3 length: 15 residues. CDR1 and CDR2 (germline): MNHEY, SVGAGI. The clonotype originates from a woman under 30 with acute or convalescent COVID-19. The genes are TRBV6-5 and TRBJ1-1, with unresolved D. The material sequenced was peripheral blood. The CDR3 coding sequence is TGTGCCAGCAACGGGGATTGGTTGGGGAGCACTGAAGCTTTCTTT. Amino acid sequence: CASNGDWLGSTEAFF.